This entry lists 8 T cell receptor beta chains sequenced from one sample in a study of cytomegalovirus exposure and HLA in healthy donors. It was with 60 Vbeta and 13 Jbeta primers that the PCR ran. Method: immunoSEQ multiplex PCR; TCRdb's copy keeps in-frame clones and lacks some. The sample shows approximately 160,000 clones, roughly 80% of them seen only once. Input material: PBMCs. Every receptor here comes from a human donor in good health.

CDR3 sequence reads: CATFKTDGQGNYGYTF. CDR3 DNA: TGCGCCACCTTTAAAACCGATGGACAGGGGAACTATGGCTACACCTTC. The chain joins TRBV10-2 to TRBJ1-2, with 9 bases aligning to TRBD1. V lost 10 bases, J lost 2 bases, and 14 bases stayed unmatched. CDR3 length: 16 residues. CDR1 is WSHSY, CDR2 SAAADI, per germline.

V usage is TRBV5-1 and J usage is TRBJ2-5; D call uncertain. Trimming stripped 4 bases from V and 2 bases from J, with 6 bases between. CDR3 length equals 12 residues. Germline-derived CDR1 and CDR2 are SGHRS and YFSETQ. CDR3 nucleotides: TGCGCCAGCAGCATCCCTCAAGAGACCCAGTACTTC. It translates to CASSIPQETQYF.

The chain carries TRBV27 and TRBJ2-7, with TRBD2 identical over 7 bases. With V trimmed by 3 bases and J by 7 bases, 6 bases remained unmatched. Germline lookup yields CDR1 MNHEY and CDR2 SMNVEV (reference sequence). This CDR3 spans 13 amino acids. Here the CDR3 DNA reads TGTGCCAGCAGTTTTGGACTAGATCTGGAGCAGTACTTC. Translation: CASSFGLDLEQYF.

This clone was found a few times. V gene TRBV5-4 combines with J gene TRBJ1-1; D may be TRBD1 (6 bases). Germline CDR1 SGHNT, CDR2 YYREEE (reference sequence). The CDR3 is 13 amino acids. V dropped 5 bases and J dropped 1 base, with 9 bases sitting between them. The CDR3 loop is CASRPGENTEAFF. CDR3 DNA: TGTGCCAGCAGACCAGGGGAGAACACTGAAGCTTTCTTT. Full variable domain (missing parts from reference TRBV5-4 and TRBJ1-1): ETGVTQSPTHLIKTRGQQVTLRCSSQSGHNTVSWYQQALGQGPQFIFQYYREEENGRGNFPPRFSGLQFPNYSSELNVNALELDDSALYLCASRPGENTEAFFGQGTRLTVV.

The J gene is TRBJ1-1, the V gene TRBV7-6; perhaps TRBD1 as D (6 bases). Germline CDR1 SGHVS, CDR2 FNYEAQ. The CDR3 has 14 amino acids. Trimming removed 4 bases from V and 3 bases from J, with 12 bases in between. CDR3 residues: CASSSRDTHTEAFF. CDR3 nucleotide sequence: TGTGCCAGCAGCTCCCGGGACACTCACACTGAAGCTTTCTTT.

The chain uses TRBV7-3 and TRBJ1-5; D call uncertain. CDR3 size: 13 residues. V dropped 5 bases and J dropped 6 bases, with 11 bases sitting between them. Germline V CDR1 and CDR2: SGHTA, FQGTGA. CDR3 residues: CASSLREGQPQHF. In nucleotides, the CDR3 is TGTGCCAGCAGCCTTAGGGAGGGTCAGCCCCAGCATTTT.

The chain recombines TRBV2 with TRBJ1-5; 9 positions agree with TRBD1. The CDR3 runs 13 residues. The V gene's germline CDR1 is SNHLY and CDR2 FYNNEI. After removal of 10 bases from V and 3 bases from J, the junction contained 4 bases not matched to a gene. CDR3 sequence: CATGQGNNQPQHF. In nucleotides, the CDR3 is TGTGCCACTGGACAGGGGAACAATCAGCCCCAGCATTTT.

The table lists this clone with a count of one. The CDR3 protein is CASSVRDGGQPQHF. The CDR3 DNA reads as TGTGCCAGCAGCGTACGAGATGGCGGCCAGCCCCAGCATTTT. This rearrangement joins TRBV9 to TRBJ1-5; D is undetermined. The germline V gene has CDR1 SGDLS and CDR2 YYNGEE. This CDR3 has 14 residues. With 1 base removed from V and 7 bases from J, the gap between germline ends came to 12 bases.